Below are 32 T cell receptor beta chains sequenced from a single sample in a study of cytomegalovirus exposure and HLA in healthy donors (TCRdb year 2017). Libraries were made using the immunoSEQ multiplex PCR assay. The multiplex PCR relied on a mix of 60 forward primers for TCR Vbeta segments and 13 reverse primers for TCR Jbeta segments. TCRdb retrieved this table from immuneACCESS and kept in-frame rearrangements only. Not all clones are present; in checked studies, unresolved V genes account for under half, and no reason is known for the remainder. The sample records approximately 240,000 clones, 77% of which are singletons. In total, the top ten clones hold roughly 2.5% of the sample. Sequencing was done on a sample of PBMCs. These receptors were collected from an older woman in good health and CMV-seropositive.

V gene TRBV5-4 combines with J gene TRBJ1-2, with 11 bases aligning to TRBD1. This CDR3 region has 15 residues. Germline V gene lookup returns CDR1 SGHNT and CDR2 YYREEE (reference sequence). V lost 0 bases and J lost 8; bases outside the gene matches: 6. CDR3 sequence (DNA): TGTGCCAGCAGCTTGGCTAGGGACAGGGGGTTCGGCTACACCTTC. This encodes CASSLARDRGFGYTF.

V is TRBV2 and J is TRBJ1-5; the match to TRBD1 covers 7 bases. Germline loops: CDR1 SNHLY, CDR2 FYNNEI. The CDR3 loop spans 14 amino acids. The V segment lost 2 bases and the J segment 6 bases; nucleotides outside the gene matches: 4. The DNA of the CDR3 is TGTGCCAGCAGTGAAAGAAGGGGGCCTCAGCCCCAGCATTTT. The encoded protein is CASSERRGPQPQHF.

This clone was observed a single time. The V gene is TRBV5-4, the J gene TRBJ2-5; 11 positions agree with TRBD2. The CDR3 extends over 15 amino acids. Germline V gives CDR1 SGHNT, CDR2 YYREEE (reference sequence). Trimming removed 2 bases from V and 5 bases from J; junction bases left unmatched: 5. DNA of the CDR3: TGTGCCAGCAGCTTCCTAGCGGGGGGCGCGGAGACCCAGTACTTC. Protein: CASSFLAGGAETQYF.

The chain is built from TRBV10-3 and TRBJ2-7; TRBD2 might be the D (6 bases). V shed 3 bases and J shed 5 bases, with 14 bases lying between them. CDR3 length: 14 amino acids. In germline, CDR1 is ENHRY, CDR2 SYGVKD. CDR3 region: CAISDRAGSNEQYF. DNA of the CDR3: TGTGCCATCAGTGACAGGGCGGGGTCAAACGAGCAGTACTTC.

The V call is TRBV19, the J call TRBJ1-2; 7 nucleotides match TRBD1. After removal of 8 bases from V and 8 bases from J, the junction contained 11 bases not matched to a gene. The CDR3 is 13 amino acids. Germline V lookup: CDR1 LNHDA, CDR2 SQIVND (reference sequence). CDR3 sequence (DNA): TGTGCCAGTCGGAAAACAGGGGCTCACGGCTACACCTTC. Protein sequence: CASRKTGAHGYTF.

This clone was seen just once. CDR3 in amino acids: CASVTGTGDTEAFF. CDR3 nucleotide sequence: TGTGCCAGCGTTACCGGGACAGGAGACACTGAAGCTTTCTTT. The rearrangement joins TRBV18 to TRBJ1-1; TRBD1 aligns across 8 bases. The J segment lost 3 bases and the V segment lost 8 bases, leaving 8 bases of the junction unmatched. Germline lookup yields CDR1 KGHSH and CDR2 LQKENI. This CDR3 is 14 amino acids long.

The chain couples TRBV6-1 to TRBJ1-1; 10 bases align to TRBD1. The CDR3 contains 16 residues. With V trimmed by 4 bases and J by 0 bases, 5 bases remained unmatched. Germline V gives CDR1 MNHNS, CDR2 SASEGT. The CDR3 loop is CASSAGQGIVNTEAFF. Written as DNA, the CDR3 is TGTGCCAGCAGTGCGGGACAGGGGATAGTGAACACTGAAGCTTTCTTT.

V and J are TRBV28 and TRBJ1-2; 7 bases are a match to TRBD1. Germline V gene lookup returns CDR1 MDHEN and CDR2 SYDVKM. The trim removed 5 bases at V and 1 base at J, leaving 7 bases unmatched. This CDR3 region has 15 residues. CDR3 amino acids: CASSPTGAHNYGYTF. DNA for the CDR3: TGTGCCAGCAGTCCTACAGGGGCACATAACTATGGCTACACCTTC.

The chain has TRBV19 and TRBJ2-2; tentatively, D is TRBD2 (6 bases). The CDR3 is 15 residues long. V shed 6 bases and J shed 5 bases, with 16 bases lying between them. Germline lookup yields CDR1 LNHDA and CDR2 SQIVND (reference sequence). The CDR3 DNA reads TGTGCCAGTAGGGACGGCGGGGAAGGGACCGGGGAGCTGTTTTTT. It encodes CASRDGGEGTGELFF.

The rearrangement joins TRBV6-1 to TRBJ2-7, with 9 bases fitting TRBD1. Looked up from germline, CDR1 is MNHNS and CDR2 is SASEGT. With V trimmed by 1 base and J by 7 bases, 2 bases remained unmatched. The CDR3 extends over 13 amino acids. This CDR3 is CASSEGTGEEQYF. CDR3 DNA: TGTGCCAGCAGTGAAGGGACAGGGGAAGAGCAGTACTTC.

The CDR3 sequence: CASSRHGEQFF. CDR3 sequence (DNA): TGTGCCAGCAGTCGACACGGAGAGCAGTTCTTC. The chain employs TRBV28 and TRBJ2-1, with D hard to call. The CDR3 is 11 residues long. Between the trimmed V and J ends, which lost 5 bases and 10 bases, there was a span of 9 bases. Germline CDR1 is MDHEN and CDR2 is SYDVKM.

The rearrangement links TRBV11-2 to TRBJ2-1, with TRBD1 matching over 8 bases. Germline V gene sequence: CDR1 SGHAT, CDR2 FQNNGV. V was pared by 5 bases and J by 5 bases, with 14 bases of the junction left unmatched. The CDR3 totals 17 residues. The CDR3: CASSRSRRGQEDNEQFF. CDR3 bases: TGTGCCAGCAGCCGAAGTCGGAGGGGACAGGAGGACAATGAGCAGTTCTTC.

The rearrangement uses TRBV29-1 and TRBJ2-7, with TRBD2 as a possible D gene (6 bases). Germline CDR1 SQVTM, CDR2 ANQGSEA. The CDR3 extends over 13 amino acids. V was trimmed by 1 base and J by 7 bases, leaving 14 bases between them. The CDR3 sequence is CSVEGDLSREQYF. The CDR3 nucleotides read TGCAGCGTTGAAGGGGACTTGTCGAGGGAGCAGTACTTC.

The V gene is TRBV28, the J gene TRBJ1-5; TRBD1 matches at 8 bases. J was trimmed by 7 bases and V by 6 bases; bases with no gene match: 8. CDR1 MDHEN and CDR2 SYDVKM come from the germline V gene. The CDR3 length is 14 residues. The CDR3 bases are TGTGCCAGCAGGCCTGGACAGGGAAGGCAGCCCCAGCATTTT. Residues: CASRPGQGRQPQHF.

CDR3 bases: TGTGCCAGCAGCGGAGAGCGAGATTTCCAGTTCTTC. Amino acid sequence: CASSGERDFQFF. The rearrangement joins TRBV28 to TRBJ2-1, with unresolved D. The V end was cut by 6 bases, the J end by 13 bases, with 16 bases between. The CDR3 length is 12 residues. CDR1 is MDHEN and CDR2 is SYDVKM in the germline V gene.

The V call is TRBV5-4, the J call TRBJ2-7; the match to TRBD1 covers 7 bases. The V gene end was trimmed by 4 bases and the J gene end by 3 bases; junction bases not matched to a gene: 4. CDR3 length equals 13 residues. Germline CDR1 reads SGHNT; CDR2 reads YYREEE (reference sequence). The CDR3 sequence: CASSRDSYYEQYF. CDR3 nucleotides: TGTGCCAGCAGCCGGGACAGCTACTACGAGCAGTACTTC.

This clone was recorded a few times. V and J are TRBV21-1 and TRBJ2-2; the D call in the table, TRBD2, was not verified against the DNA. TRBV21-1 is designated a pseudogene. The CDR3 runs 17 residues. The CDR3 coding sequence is TGTGCCAGCAGCAAAGCTGCGACTAGCGGGGTTTGCGGGGAGCTGTTTTTT. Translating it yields CASSKAATSGVCGELFF.

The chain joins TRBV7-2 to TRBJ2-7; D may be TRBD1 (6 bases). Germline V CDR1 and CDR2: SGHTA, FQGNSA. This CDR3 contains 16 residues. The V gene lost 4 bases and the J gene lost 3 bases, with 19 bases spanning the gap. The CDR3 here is CASSYTGNLIDYEQYF. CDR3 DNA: TGTGCCAGCAGCTACACAGGGAATTTGATTGACTACGAGCAGTACTTC.

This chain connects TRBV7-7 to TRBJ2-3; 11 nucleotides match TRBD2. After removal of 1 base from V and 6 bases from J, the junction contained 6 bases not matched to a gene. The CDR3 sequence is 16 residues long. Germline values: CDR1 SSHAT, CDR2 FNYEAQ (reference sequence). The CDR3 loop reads CASSLGLAGMGDTQYF. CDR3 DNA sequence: TGTGCCAGCAGCTTAGGACTAGCGGGAATGGGGGATACGCAGTATTTT. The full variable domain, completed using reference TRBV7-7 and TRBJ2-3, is GAGVSQSPRYKVTKRGQDVTLRCDPISSHATLYWYQQALGQGPEFLTYFNYEAQPDKSGLPSDRFSAERPEGSISTLTIQRTEQRDSAMYRCASSLGLAGMGDTQYFGPGTRLTVL.

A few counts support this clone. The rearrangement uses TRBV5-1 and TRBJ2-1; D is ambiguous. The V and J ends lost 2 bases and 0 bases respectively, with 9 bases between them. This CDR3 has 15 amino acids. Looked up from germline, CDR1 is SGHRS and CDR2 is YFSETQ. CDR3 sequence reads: CASSFLSLSYNEQFF. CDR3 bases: TGCGCCAGCAGCTTTTTGAGTCTCTCCTACAATGAGCAGTTCTTC.

The CDR3: CASSREAGAFRDTQYF. CDR3 nucleotides: TGCGCCAGCAGCCGTGAAGCGGGAGCTTTTAGAGATACGCAGTATTTT. This chain joins TRBV4-1 and TRBJ2-3; 8 positions match TRBD2. Losses at the gene ends were 4 bases for V and 5 bases for J; bases not matched to a gene: 11. The CDR3 contains 16 residues. Germline V gene sequence: CDR1 MGHRA, CDR2 YSYEKL.

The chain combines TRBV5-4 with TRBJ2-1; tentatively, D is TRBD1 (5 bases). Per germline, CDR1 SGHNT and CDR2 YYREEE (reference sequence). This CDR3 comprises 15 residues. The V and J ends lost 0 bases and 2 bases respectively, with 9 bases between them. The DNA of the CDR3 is TGTGCCAGCAGCTTGGCTCAGGGAACCTACAATGAGCAGTTCTTC. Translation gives CASSLAQGTYNEQFF.

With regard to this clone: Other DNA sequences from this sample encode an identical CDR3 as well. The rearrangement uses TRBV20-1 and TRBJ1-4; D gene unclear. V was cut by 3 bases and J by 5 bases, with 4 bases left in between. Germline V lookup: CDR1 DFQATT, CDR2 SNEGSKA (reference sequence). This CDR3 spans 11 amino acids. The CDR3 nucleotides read TGCAGTGCTAGGTCAAATGAAAAACTGTTTTTT. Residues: CSARSNEKLFF.

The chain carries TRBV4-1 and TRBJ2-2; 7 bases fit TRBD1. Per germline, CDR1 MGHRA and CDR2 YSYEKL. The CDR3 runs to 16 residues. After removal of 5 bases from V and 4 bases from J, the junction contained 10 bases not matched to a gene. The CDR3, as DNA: TGCGCCAGCAGCATTGGACAGGCGGTGACCACCGGGGAGCTGTTTTTT. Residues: CASSIGQAVTTGELFF.

The CDR3 loop reads CSVEGAEGYTF. In nucleotides, the CDR3 is TGCAGCGTTGAGGGGGCGGAAGGCTACACCTTC. The V call is TRBV29-1, the J call TRBJ1-2, with D possibly matching TRBD1 (6 bases). Trimming left V 3 bases short and J 8 bases short, with 10 bases between. Per the germline V gene, CDR1 is SQVTM and CDR2 is ANQGSEA. The CDR3 loop spans 11 amino acids.

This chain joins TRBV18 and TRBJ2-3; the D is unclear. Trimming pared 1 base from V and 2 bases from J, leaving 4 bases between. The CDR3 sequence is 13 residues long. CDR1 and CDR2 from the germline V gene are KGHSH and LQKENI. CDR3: CASSPLLTDTQYF. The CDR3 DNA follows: TGTGCCAGCTCACCACTCCTCACAGATACGCAGTATTTT.

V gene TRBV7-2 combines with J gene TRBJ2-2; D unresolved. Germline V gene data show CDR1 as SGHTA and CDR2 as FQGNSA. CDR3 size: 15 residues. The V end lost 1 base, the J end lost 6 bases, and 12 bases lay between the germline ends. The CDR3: CASSLGANNPGELFF. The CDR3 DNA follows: TGTGCCAGCAGCTTAGGGGCTAATAACCCCGGGGAGCTGTTTTTT.

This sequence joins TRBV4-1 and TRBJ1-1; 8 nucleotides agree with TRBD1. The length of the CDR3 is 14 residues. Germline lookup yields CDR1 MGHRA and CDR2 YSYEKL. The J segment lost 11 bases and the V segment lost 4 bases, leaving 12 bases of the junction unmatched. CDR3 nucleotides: TGCGCCAGCAGCCTCGGGGCAGGGGGCCCTTCGGCTTTCTTT. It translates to CASSLGAGGPSAFF.

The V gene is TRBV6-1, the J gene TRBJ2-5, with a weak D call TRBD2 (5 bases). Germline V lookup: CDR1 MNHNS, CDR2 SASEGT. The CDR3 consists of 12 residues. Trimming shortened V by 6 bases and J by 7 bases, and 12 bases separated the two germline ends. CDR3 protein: CASRIGDGTQYF. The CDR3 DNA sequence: TGTGCCAGCAGAATCGGGGATGGGACCCAGTACTTC.

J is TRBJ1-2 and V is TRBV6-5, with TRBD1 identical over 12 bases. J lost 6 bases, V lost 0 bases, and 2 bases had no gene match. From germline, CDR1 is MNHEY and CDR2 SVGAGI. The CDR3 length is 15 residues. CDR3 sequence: CASSYSGTGGNGYTF. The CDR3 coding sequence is TGTGCCAGCAGTTACTCCGGGACAGGGGGCAATGGCTACACCTTC.

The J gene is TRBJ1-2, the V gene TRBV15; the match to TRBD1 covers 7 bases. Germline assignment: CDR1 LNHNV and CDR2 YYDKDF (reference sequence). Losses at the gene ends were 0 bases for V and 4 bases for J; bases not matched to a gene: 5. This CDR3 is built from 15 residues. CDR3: CATSRELTGTYGYTF. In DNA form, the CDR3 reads TGTGCCACCAGCAGAGAGCTGACAGGGACCTATGGCTACACCTTC.

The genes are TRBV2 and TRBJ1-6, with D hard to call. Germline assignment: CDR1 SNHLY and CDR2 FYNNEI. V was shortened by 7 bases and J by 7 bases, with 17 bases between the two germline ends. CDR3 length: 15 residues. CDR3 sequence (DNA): TGTGCCAGCATAAAGGTGGAGGAGGGAAATTCACCCCTCCACTTT. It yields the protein CASIKVEEGNSPLHF.